A selection of T cell receptor beta chains follows, all from one sample in a study of T cell repertoires in cytomegalovirus infection. TCRdb recomputed calls from the reads with MiXCR, one row per CDR3 protein. The profile covers 300,000 to 400,000 distinct CDR3 sequences, with less than 20% appearing a single time and roughly 8.7% taken by the ten largest. Specimen: PBMCs. Receptors were obtained from a human donor in good health (CMV status not recorded). Some clones in this sample may be carry-over from other donors' samples. CDR3s leave out the opening cysteine and the closing phenylalanine or tryptophan. The D gene is left open where the match is weak.

CDR3: ASSLTGGSYLYNEQF
J: TRBJ2-1
D: TRBD2
V: TRBV7-6

CDR3: ASKRGASEAKNIQY
J: TRBJ2-4
D: TRBD2
V: TRBV28

CDR3: ASSPDRGSYSPLH
J: TRBJ1-6
D: TRBD1
V: TRBV19

CDR3: ASSLRLGTRREKLF
J: TRBJ1-4
D: .
V: TRBV7-9

CDR3: ASTEGGEREPQH
J: TRBJ1-5
D: .
V: TRBV6-1

CDR3: ASSLVAGVPDTQY
J: TRBJ2-3
D: TRBD2
V: TRBV7-2

CDR3: ASSAGTNTGELF
J: TRBJ2-2
D: .
V: TRBV19

CDR3: ASSDYSAGSRGYT
J: TRBJ1-2
D: .
V: TRBV6-1

CDR3: ATSPRGGSNQPQH
J: TRBJ1-5
D: .
V: TRBV24-1

CDR3: ASSLRPRQETQY
J: TRBJ2-5
D: .
V: TRBV7-2

CDR3: ASSLGSPSSGNTIY
J: TRBJ1-3
D: .
V: TRBV5-1

CDR3: ASSHGAPERGSRSYNEQF
J: TRBJ2-1
D: .
V: TRBV4-1

CDR3: ATSPGLAGGPGGNEQF
J: TRBJ2-1
D: TRBD2
V: TRBV19

CDR3: ASSPGVNQPQH
J: TRBJ1-5
D: .
V: TRBV7-8